This entry features one T cell receptor beta chain sequence. This sample was taken from a study of blood T cells in healthy people across ages. Alongside a J-beta primer mix, a sample-barcoded 5' primer served in a second PCR lasting 7 to 11 cycles. From the 5' RACE reads, TCRdb called clonotypes with MiXCR, one entry per CDR3 protein. The sample contains about 760,000 distinct CDR3 sequences, roughly 50% of which appear only once. This clonotype was obtained from a middle-aged man in good health. The sequencing input was blood.

The CDR3 region is CSAPRTGGSYEQYF. The CDR3 region has the DNA TGCAGTGCCCCGCGGACAGGGGGCTCCTACGAGCAGTACTTC. The gene calls are TRBV20-1 and TRBJ2-7; 10 bases map to TRBD1. Trimming at V came to 6 bases and at J to 0 bases, leaving 5 bases not matched to a gene. Germline CDR1 and CDR2: DFQATT and SNEGSKA (reference sequence). The CDR3 totals 14 residues.